The entry that follows covers one T cell receptor beta chain sequence. Clones were sequenced by immunoSEQ multiplex PCR, and TCRdb holds only the in-frame ones, with some missing. The profile shows about 91,000 clones, 88% of them singletons. This specimen comes from a study of identifying expanded T cells in peripheral blood. Healthy donors had no documented immune events, such as infections, while sampled. Sequences were obtained from blood. The source of this sequence is a person aged 18 to 69 in good health.

The CDR3 loop is CASSLEDYTTYEQYF. CDR3 nucleotide sequence: TGTGCCAGCAGCTTAGAGGACTACACAACCTACGAGCAGTACTTC. V is TRBV7-8 and J is TRBJ2-7; possibly TRBD2 for D (6 bases). The CDR3 spans 15 residues. Trimming pared 1 base from V and 2 bases from J, leaving 12 bases between. Germline assignment: CDR1 SGHVS and CDR2 FQNEAQ.